The entry that follows covers one T cell receptor (beta chain) sequence. Using immunoSEQ multiplex PCR, the repertoire was profiled, and TCRdb retains in-frame clones only, with some absent. The table records over 50,000 clones, just over 90% of them present only once. Looked up from germline, CDR1 is PRHDT and CDR2 is FYEKMQ (reference sequence). The CDR3 runs 14 residues. The ends lost 5 bases at V and 1 base at J; junction bases unmatched: 2. The data are from a study of technical replicates of blood from a few donors. This TCR was recovered from a human donor in good health. Some clones in this sample may be carry-over from other donors' samples. Specimen: PBMCs. The chain is built from TRBV13 and TRBJ1-1, with 9 bases matching TRBD1. The CDR3 DNA sequence: TGTGCCAGCAGCAGGGGACAGGGGAACACTGAAGCTTTCTTT. Translated, it gives CASSRGQGNTEAFF.